This TCR beta chain was captured by sequencing in a study of cytomegalovirus exposure and HLA in healthy donors. Whole-study context: Some 90 million unique TCRs from HLA-typed donors were held in an early data release. Study-wide points: Within an earlier analysis, most TCR beta V segments proved productive either about 90% or about 30% of the time.

Primers included in the PCR were 60 Vbeta and 13 Jbeta primers. In the study's own analysis: There were about 88 million unique TCR beta chains by a later count, and around 10 million of them were shared. The assay was immunoSEQ multiplex PCR, and TCRdb's table has in-frame clones only and misses some. The DNA was the basis for D and trimming; V, J and clone size are from that table. The sample has roughly 150,000 clones, 64% seen once. As concerns this clone: What it recognizes is unknown.

This CDR3 has 17 amino acids. The V gene's germline CDR1 is SGHVS and CDR2 FQNEAQ. V dropped 5 bases and J dropped 0 bases, with 17 bases sitting between them. The sequenced material came from PBMCs. This receptor was identified in a woman aged 30 to 39 in good health and CMV-seropositive. The gene calls are TRBV7-8 and TRBJ1-5; D is undetermined. The CDR3 is CASSQSRVQVSNQPQHF. DNA of the CDR3: TGTGCCAGCAGCCAAAGTCGAGTCCAGGTTAGCAATCAGCCCCAGCATTTT.